The 2 T cell receptor beta chains listed next were all sequenced from one sample in a study of spatial heterogeneity in lung cancer. TCRdb reanalysed the 5' RACE reads using MiXCR and keeps one entry per CDR3 protein. Of approximately 20,000 distinct CDR3 sequences in the sample, about 10% were seen once. The time point is: blood at routine non-recurrence follow-up after resection. The sequencing used PBMCs, collected at follow-up. Receptor source: a male donor with early-stage non-small cell lung cancer.

The chain employs TRBV2 and TRBJ2-3; 10 bases map to TRBD1. CDR1 SNHLY and CDR2 FYNNEI come from the germline V gene. V shed 6 bases and J 3 bases; nucleotides not matched to a gene: 12. The CDR3 extends over 17 amino acids. The CDR3 is CASRETIWDRGTDTQYF. The CDR3 nucleotides read TGTGCCAGCAGAGAAACTATTTGGGACAGGGGAACAGATACGCAGTATTTT.

This clonotype showed up many times. V gene TRBV6-1 combines with J gene TRBJ1-6; TRBD1 aligns across 8 bases. J lost 5 bases, V lost 10 bases, and 4 bases had no gene match. The germline V gene has CDR1 MNHNS and CDR2 SASEGT. This CDR3 has 13 amino acids. The CDR3 is CATQDRDNSPLHF. The CDR3 DNA follows: TGTGCCACCCAGGACAGGGATAATTCACCCCTCCACTTT.